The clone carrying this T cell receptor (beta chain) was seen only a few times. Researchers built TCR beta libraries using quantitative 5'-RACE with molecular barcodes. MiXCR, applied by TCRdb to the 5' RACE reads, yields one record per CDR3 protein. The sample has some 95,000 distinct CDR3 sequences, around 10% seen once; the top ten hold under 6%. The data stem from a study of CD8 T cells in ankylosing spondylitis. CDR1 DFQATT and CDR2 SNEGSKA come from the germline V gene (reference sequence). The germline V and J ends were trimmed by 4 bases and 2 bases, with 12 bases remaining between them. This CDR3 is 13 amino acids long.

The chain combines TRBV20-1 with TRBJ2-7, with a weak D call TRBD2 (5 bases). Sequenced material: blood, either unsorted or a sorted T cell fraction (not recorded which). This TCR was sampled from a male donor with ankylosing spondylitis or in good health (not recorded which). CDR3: CSANSGSAYEQYF. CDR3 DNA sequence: TGCAGTGCTAACAGCGGATCGGCCTACGAGCAGTACTTC.